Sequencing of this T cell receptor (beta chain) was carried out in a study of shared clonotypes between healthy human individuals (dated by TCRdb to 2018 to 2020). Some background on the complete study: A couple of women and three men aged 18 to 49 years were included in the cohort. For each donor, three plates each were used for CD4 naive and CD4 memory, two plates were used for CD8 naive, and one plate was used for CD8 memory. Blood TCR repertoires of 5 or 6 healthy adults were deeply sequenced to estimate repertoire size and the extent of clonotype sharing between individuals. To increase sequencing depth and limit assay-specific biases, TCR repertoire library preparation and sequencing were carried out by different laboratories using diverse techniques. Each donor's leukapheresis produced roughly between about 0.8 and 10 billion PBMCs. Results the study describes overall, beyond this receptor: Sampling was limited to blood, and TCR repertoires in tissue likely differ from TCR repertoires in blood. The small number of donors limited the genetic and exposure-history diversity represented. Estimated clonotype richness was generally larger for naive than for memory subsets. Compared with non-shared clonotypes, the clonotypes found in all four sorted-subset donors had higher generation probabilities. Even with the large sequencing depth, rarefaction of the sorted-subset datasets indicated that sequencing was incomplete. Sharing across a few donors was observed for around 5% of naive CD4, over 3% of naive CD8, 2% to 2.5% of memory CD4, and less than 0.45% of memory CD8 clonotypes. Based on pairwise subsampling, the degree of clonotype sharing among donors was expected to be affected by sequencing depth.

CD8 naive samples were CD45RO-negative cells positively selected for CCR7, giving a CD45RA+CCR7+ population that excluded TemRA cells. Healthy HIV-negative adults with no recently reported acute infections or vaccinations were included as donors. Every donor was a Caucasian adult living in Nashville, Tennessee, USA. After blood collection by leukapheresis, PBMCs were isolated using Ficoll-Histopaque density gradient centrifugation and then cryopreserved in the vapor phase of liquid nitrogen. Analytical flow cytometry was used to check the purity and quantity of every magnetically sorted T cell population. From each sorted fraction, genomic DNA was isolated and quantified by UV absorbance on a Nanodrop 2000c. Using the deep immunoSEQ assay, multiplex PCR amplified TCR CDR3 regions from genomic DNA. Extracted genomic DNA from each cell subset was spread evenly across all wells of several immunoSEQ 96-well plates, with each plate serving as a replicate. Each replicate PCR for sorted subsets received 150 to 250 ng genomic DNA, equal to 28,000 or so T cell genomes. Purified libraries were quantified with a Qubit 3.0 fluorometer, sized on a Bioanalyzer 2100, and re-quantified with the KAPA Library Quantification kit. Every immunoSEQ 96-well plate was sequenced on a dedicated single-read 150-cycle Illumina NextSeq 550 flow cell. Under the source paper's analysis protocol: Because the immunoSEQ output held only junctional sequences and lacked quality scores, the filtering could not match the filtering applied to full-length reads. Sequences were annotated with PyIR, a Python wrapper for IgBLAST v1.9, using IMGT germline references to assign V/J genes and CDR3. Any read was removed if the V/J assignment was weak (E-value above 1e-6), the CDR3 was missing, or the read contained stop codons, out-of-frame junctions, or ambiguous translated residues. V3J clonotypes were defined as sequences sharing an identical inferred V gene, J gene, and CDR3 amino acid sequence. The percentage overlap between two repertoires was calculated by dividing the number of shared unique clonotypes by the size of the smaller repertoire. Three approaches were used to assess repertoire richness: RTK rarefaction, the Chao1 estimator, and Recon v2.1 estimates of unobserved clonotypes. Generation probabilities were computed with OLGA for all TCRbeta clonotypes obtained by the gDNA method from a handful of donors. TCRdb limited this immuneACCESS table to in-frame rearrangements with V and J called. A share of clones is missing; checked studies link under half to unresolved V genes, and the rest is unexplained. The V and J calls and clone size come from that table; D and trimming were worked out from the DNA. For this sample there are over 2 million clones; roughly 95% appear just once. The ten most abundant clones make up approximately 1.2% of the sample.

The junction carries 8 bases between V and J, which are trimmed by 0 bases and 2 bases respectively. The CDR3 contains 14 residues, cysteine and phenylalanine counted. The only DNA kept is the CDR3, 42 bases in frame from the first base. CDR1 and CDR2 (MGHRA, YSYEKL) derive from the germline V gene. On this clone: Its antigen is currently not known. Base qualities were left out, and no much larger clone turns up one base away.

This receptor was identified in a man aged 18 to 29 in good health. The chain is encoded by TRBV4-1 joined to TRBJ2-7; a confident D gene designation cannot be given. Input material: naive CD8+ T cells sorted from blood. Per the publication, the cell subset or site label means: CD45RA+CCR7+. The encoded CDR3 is CASSQDGRTYEQYF. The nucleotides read TGCGCCAGCAGCCAAGATGGCAGGACCTACGAGCAGTACTTC.